These T cell receptor beta chains were read from a single sample in a study of cytomegalovirus exposure and HLA in healthy donors. Here immunoSEQ multiplex PCR was the method, and the copy in TCRdb shows in-frame clones only, minus some. Seen here are fewer than 350,000 clones, approximately 90% observed once, and the top ten hold about 0.9%. The sample consisted of PBMCs. The receptors stem from a woman under 30 in good health and CMV-seronegative. Both conserved end residues are part of each CDR3. Fields, in order: V gene, CDR3 length, CDR3 protein.

TRBV5-4 15 CASSFGTSTYNEQFF
TRBV5-4 12 CASSLANTEAFF
TRBV7-3 15 CASSLRLAGYNEQFF
TRBV2 13 CATAGFDYNEQFF
TRBV9 13 CASSTDRVTEAFF
TRBV28 15 CASRFTSGSQNEQFF
TRBV5-1 14 CASSPGQGSYGYTF
TRBV6-1 15 CASVAGQQGDTEAFF
TRBV27 13 CASSFAGAYEQYF
TRBV7-8 15 CASSLGRTSSYEQYF
TRBV11-3 14 CASSFGGSQETQYF
TRBV9 15 CASSVDGQINSPLHF
TRBV4-1 16 CASSQVDQRENGELFF
TRBV2 14 CASTPGGPNTEAFF
TRBV28 14 CASSSVPVFYGYTF
TRBV5-1 16 CASSRTSGRVLREQYF